Presented here are 4 T cell receptor beta chains from one specimen sequenced in a study of cytomegalovirus exposure and HLA in healthy donors. A multiplex PCR was run with 60 Vbeta primers and 13 Jbeta primers. Assay used: immunoSEQ multiplex PCR; TCRdb lists only in-frame clones, some missing. The repertoire holds about 130,000 clones, about 15% seen once, with about 2.6% in the top ten. The source material was PBMCs. All receptors derive from a female donor in good health and CMV-seropositive.

V usage is TRBV30 and J usage is TRBJ2-2; possible D gene TRBD1, 6 bases. The CDR3 is 14 residues long. Trimming shortened V by 3 bases and J by 4 bases, and 12 bases separated the two germline ends. Germline loops: CDR1 GTSNPN, CDR2 SVGIG (reference sequence). This chain's CDR3 is CAWRPQGSTGELFF. As DNA, the CDR3 is TGTGCCTGGAGACCACAGGGTTCCACCGGGGAGCTGTTTTTT.

This clone was found a few times. The V gene is TRBV9, the J gene TRBJ1-1, with TRBD1 matching 7 bases. The V and J ends lost 4 bases and 3 bases, in that order; junction bases with no gene match: 3. Germline V CDR1 and CDR2: SGDLS, YYNGEE. The CDR3 sequence is 13 residues long. As DNA, the CDR3 is TGTGCCAGCAGCACACAGGGGTACACTGAAGCTTTCTTT. This gives the protein CASSTQGYTEAFF.

The V gene is TRBV11-3, the J gene TRBJ2-1; TRBD1 agrees at 9 bases. V trimming: 4 bases; J trimming: 5 bases; junction bases outside the gene matches: 6. The CDR3 loop spans 15 amino acids. Germline CDR1 reads SGHNT; CDR2 reads YENEEA. The CDR3 here is CASSSGQGSDNEQFF. The CDR3 DNA sequence: TGTGCCAGCAGCTCAGGACAGGGGTCGGACAATGAGCAGTTCTTC.

The rearrangement uses TRBV5-6 and TRBJ2-1; TRBD2 matches at 9 bases. This CDR3 has 18 residues. The junction had 13 bases not matched to a gene; V was cut back by 6 bases and J by 0 bases. Germline CDR1 is SGHDT and CDR2 is YYEEEE. CDR3 loop: CASTFPPLAGSSYNEQFF. In DNA form, the CDR3 reads TGTGCCAGCACCTTTCCCCCACTAGCGGGTAGCTCCTACAATGAGCAGTTCTTC.